The 10 T cell receptor beta chains below were found in one sample sequenced in a study of prognosis after radiotherapy for stage I lung cancer. With two-round multiplex PCR, TCR beta CDR3 sequences were amplified from genomic DNA. Round-one PCR had primers specific to each TRBV and TRBJ gene. TCRdb independently ran MiXCR on the multiplex PCR reads; one entry per CDR3 protein. The profile shows roughly 26,000 distinct CDR3 sequences, approximately 31% of them singletons. Sequences were derived from PBMCs, sampled before or after stereotactic body radiation therapy (not recorded which). All receptors derive from a donor aged 50 or older with non-small cell lung cancer.

The sample holds a few counts of this clonotype. V and J are TRBV10-3 and TRBJ1-4; D unresolved. In germline, CDR1 is ENHRY, CDR2 SYGVKD. The V gene lost 0 bases and the J gene lost 5 bases, with 7 bases spanning the gap. This CDR3 is built from 14 residues. The CDR3 sequence is CAISESRGNEKLFF. The CDR3 coding sequence is TGTGCCATCAGTGAGTCCCGGGGAAATGAAAAACTGTTTTTT.

Comment on this clonotype: This may be a read error, as it is one base from a much larger clone. The rearrangement links TRBV29-1 to TRBJ1-1; 9 positions match TRBD1. Unmatched junction bases numbered 11, after V lost 7 bases and J lost 5 bases. CDR3 length: 14 amino acids. Looked up from germline, CDR1 is SQVTM and CDR2 is ANQGSEA. For the CDR3, the DNA is TGCAGCGCTTACAGGGAGACAGGGGGAACTGAAGCTTTCTTT. Residues: CSAYRETGGTEAFF. Complete variable domain (other parts from reference TRBV29-1 and TRBJ1-1): SAVISQKPSRDICQRGTSLTIQCQVDSQVTMMFWYRQQPGQSLTLIATANQGSEATYESGFVIDKFPISRPNLTFSTLTVSNMSPEDSSIYLCSAYRETGGTEAFFGQGTRLTVV.

This chain uses TRBV20-1 with TRBJ2-4, with TRBD2 as a possible D gene (5 bases). The germline V gene encodes CDR1 DFQATT and CDR2 SNEGSKA (reference sequence). The CDR3 length is 17 residues. The V end was cut by 0 bases, the J end by 0 bases, with 15 bases between. In DNA form, the CDR3 reads TGCAGTGCTAGAGATTCGAGGGAAGCCATAGCCAAAAACATTCAGTACTTC. Translated: CSARDSREAIAKNIQYF.

The table lists this clonotype with many counts. The rearrangement links TRBV6-4 to TRBJ1-1; tentatively, D is TRBD1 (6 bases). The CDR3 length is 13 residues. The V gene's germline CDR1 is MRHNA and CDR2 SNTAGT. The V end lost 2 bases, the J end lost 4 bases, and 8 bases lay between the germline ends. CDR3 amino acids: CASSDEGGTEAFF. Here the CDR3 DNA reads TGTGCCAGCAGTGACGAAGGGGGCACTGAAGCTTTCTTT.

This clonotype was picked up many times. The chain combines TRBV3-1 with TRBJ2-7; 7 nucleotides align to TRBD2. The CDR3 covers 13 residues. Trimming cost V 1 base and J 4 bases; bases outside gene matches: 1. CDR1 and CDR2 (germline): LGHDT, YNNKEL (reference sequence). The CDR3 spells CASSQGGGYEQYF. The CDR3 DNA reads TGTGCCAGCAGCCAAGGGGGGGGTTACGAGCAGTACTTC.

This clonotype showed up many times. This chain joins TRBV12-3 or TRBV12-4 and TRBJ2-7; no clear D. The ends were cut back, 4 bases at V and 0 bases at J, with 10 bases in the middle. CDR3 length equals 14 residues. CDR3 nucleotides: TGTGCCAGCAGTTGGACCACCGGCTCCTACGAGCAGTACTTC. It encodes CASSWTTGSYEQYF.

This clonotype was found many times. This chain links TRBV5-6 with TRBJ2-7; no clear D gene. CDR1 and CDR2 from the germline V gene are SGHDT and YYEEEE. CDR3 length: 15 residues. V was shortened by 4 bases and J by 0 bases, with 14 bases between the two germline ends. CDR3 region: CASSPGFSNSYEQYF. In DNA, the CDR3 is TGTGCCAGCAGCCCAGGTTTTTCTAACTCCTACGAGCAGTACTTC.

Comments on this clonotype: Its ends do not fully match the called genes, so a read error is possible. The genes are TRBV27 and TRBJ1-5; D is undetermined. The length of the CDR3 is 15 residues. CDR1 is MNHEY and CDR2 is SMNVEV in the germline V gene (reference sequence). The CDR3 nucleotides are TGCGCCAGCCGTTACCTCTCGGAGATCCATCAGCCCCAGCATTTT. It translates to CASRYLSEIHQPQHF.

To note about this clonotype: A much larger clone lies one base from this, so it may be a read error. V is TRBV6-2 or TRBV6-3 and J is TRBJ2-3; D gene ambiguous. Germline assignment: CDR1 MNHEY and CDR2 SVGEGT. Trimming removed 4 bases from V and 5 bases from J, with 4 bases in between. CDR3 size: 11 residues. CDR3 nucleotide sequence: TGTGCCAGCAGTTCACGAGATACGCAGTATTTT. Amino acid sequence: CASSSRDTQYF.

V is TRBV6-2 or TRBV6-3 and J is TRBJ2-7; no firm D call. This CDR3 comprises 12 residues. Germline V gene lookup returns CDR1 MNHEY and CDR2 SVGEGT. Trimming shortened V by 2 bases and J by 4 bases, and 6 bases separated the two germline ends. Here the CDR3 reads CASSYGRYEQYF. The CDR3 DNA reads as TGTGCCAGCAGTTACGGACGTTACGAGCAGTACTTC.